These T cell receptor beta chains were read from a single sample in a study of CD8 T cells in ankylosing spondylitis. TCRdb itself ran the 5' RACE reads through MiXCR, one entry per CDR3 protein. This table holds some 120,000 distinct CDR3 sequences, about 7% found once. The source material was blood, either unsorted or a sorted T cell fraction (not recorded which). Receptor source: a male donor with ankylosing spondylitis or in good health (not recorded which). CDR3s include the opening cysteine and the closing phenylalanine or tryptophan. D genes are given only for firm matches. Where a row states a size, it is once, few, many or the class of an expanded clone; other rows omit it.

d_gene	j_gene	v_gene	abundance	CDR3nt	CDR3aa
TRBD1	TRBJ2-7	TRBV7-2	NA	TGTGCCAGCAGCTTAAACGTGGGACAGGCCTACGAGCAGTACTTC	CASSLNVGQAYEQYF
TRBD1	TRBJ1-2	TRBV12-3/TRBV12-4	many	TGTGCCAGCACCTCAGGGGGGACCTATGGCTACACCTTC	CASTSGGTYGYTF
NA	TRBJ2-1	TRBV5-1	many	TGCGCCAGCAGCTTGACGGGGGGCTGGTACAATGAGCAGTTCTTC	CASSLTGGWYNEQFF
TRBD1	TRBJ1-1	TRBV11-2	many	TGTGCCAGCACCTCTTCCCGGACAGGGTACAACACTGAAGCTTTCTTT	CASTSSRTGYNTEAFF
TRBD1	TRBJ2-2	TRBV20-1	many	TGCAGAGCCGGACAGGGGACGAACACCGGGGAGCTGTTTTTT	CRAGQGTNTGELFF
TRBD2	TRBJ2-5	TRBV4-2	many	TGTGCCAGCAGCCCACTAGCGGGGGCCCAAGAGACCCAGTACTTC	CASSPLAGAQETQYF
NA	TRBJ1-1	TRBV12-3/TRBV12-4	many	TGTGCCAGCAGGATTTTGGGTAACACTGAAGCTTTCTTT	CASRILGNTEAFF
NA	TRBJ1-1	TRBV6-2/TRBV6-3	many	TGTGCCAGCAGTCAACAGGGTTTCACTGAAGCTTTCTTT	CASSQQGFTEAFF
NA	TRBJ1-6	TRBV9	many	TGTGCCAGCAGCGCCTCAGCGCTTCCCTATAATTCACCCCTCCACTTT	CASSASALPYNSPLHF
NA	TRBJ2-7	TRBV15	many	TGTGCCACCAGCAGCGGGTCTAGGATTTACGAGCAGTACTTC	CATSSGSRIYEQYF
TRBD1	TRBJ2-5	TRBV3-1	many	TGTGCCAGCAGCCAATCGGGGACAGGCAGACAAGAGACCCAGTACTTC	CASSQSGTGRQETQYF
NA	TRBJ2-5	TRBV5-8	many	TGTGCCAGCAGCTTGGTGCAAGGATCTTTCGAGACCCAGTACTTC	CASSLVQGSFETQYF
NA	TRBJ1-2	TRBV4-3	many	TGCGCCAGCAGCCAAGGGAATTCAGGGATCTATGGCTACACCTTC	CASSQGNSGIYGYTF
NA	TRBJ1-2	TRBV7-9	many	TGTGCCAGCAACCCCCAGGATTATGGCTACACCTTC	CASNPQDYGYTF
TRBD1	TRBJ2-1	TRBV20-1	many	TGCAGTGCTAGAGATAGGGACAGGGCCTCCTACAATGAGCAGTTCTTC	CSARDRDRASYNEQFF
NA	TRBJ2-5	TRBV30	NA	TGTGCCTGGAGTGTCCAGCAGGATGAGACCCAGTACTTC	CAWSVQQDETQYF
NA	TRBJ1-4	TRBV5-1	many	TGCGCCAGCAGCTTGGCCGGGGCAACTAATGAAAAACTGTTTTTT	CASSLAGATNEKLFF
NA	TRBJ1-4	TRBV12-3/TRBV12-4	many	TGTGCCAGCAACTATGGGGGGGTCGCTGAAAAACTGTTTTTT	CASNYGGVAEKLFF
NA	TRBJ2-5	TRBV10-2	many	TGCGCCAGCAAGGCTTCCCCAGAGACCCAGTACTTC	CASKASPETQYF
NA	TRBJ2-7	TRBV7-9	many	TGTGCCAGCAGCTTAGGGCGGATCTACGAGCAGTACTTC	CASSLGRIYEQYF
NA	TRBJ2-5	TRBV11-2	many	TGTGCCAGCAGCTTAGTTTCAGAGGTAGAGACCCAGTACTTC	CASSLVSEVETQYF
TRBD2	TRBJ2-1	TRBV5-1	many	TGCGCCAGCAGCACCGGGACTAGCGGGAGGGTTGAGTTCTTC	CASSTGTSGRVEFF
NA	TRBJ2-3	TRBV7-2	many	TGTGCCAGCAGCTCTACCGTGGGCACTAGCACAGATACGCAGTATTTT	CASSSTVGTSTDTQYF
NA	TRBJ2-3	TRBV9	few	TGTGCCAGCAGCGTAGACGTGGCAGATACGCAGTATTTT	CASSVDVADTQYF
NA	TRBJ2-4	TRBV12-3/TRBV12-4	few	TGTGCCATCAGTTTAGGCCCCACCCGACAGGCCGGAGCCAAAAACATTCAGTACTTC	CAISLGPTRQAGAKNIQYF
TRBD2	TRBJ2-1	TRBV3-1	many	TGTGCCAGCAGCGACCGCGGGGGGCTGTCCTACAATGAGCAGTTCTTC	CASSDRGGLSYNEQFF
NA	TRBJ2-6	TRBV19	NA	TGTGCCAGTAGTATTTGGGACGTCGTGACGGACCATGGGGCCAACGTCCTGACTTTC	CASSIWDVVTDHGANVLTF
TRBD2	TRBJ2-5	TRBV20-1	many	TGCTGTGCTAGAAGACTAGCGGGCACGTCTAACCAAGAGACCCAGTACTTC	CCARRLAGTSNQETQYF
NA	TRBJ2-7	TRBV5-6	many	TGTGCCAGCAGCTTATATAGCGAGCAGTACTTC	CASSLYSEQYF
NA	TRBJ2-7	TRBV5-1	many	TGCGCCAGCAGCTTGGAGGCAGGGGAACCTTACGAGCAGTACTTC	CASSLEAGEPYEQYF
NA	TRBJ1-2	TRBV7-2	many	TGTGCCAGCAGCTTAGAGTGGAATAACTATGGCTACACCTTC	CASSLEWNNYGYTF
TRBD1	TRBJ2-1	TRBV6-2/TRBV6-3	NA	TGTGCCAGTCAAGGGACAGGGGGCATGTATGAGCAGTTCTTC	CASQGTGGMYEQFF
TRBD1	TRBJ2-1	TRBV27	many	TGTGCCAGCAGTACGGGACAGCCTTTTGAGCAGTTCTTC	CASSTGQPFEQFF
TRBD2	TRBJ2-5	TRBV7-2	many	TGTGCCAGCAGCTTCGGGGCCATAGCGGGAGGTCAGAAGACCCAGTACTTC	CASSFGAIAGGQKTQYF
TRBD2	TRBJ2-1	TRBV20-1	many	TGCAGTGCTCGCGGGACTAGCGGGGGGGGTGAGCAGTTCTTC	CSARGTSGGGEQFF
TRBD1	TRBJ1-4	TRBV12-3/TRBV12-4	many	TGTGCCAGCAGTTTCGGGGACAGGGCACTGTTTTTT	CASSFGDRALFF
NA	TRBJ1-5	TRBV7-3	many	TGTGCCAGCAGCTTGGTGCAGGGGTTCTATCAGCCCCAGCATTTT	CASSLVQGFYQPQHF
TRBD2	TRBJ2-3	TRBV5-1	many	TGCGCCAGCAGCTTGGGTTGGCTAGCGGGGACAGATACGCAGTATTTT	CASSLGWLAGTDTQYF
TRBD2	TRBJ2-2	TRBV2	many	TGTGCCACGCTAACTAGCGACACCGGGGAGCTGTTTTTT	CATLTSDTGELFF
NA	TRBJ1-2	TRBV5-1	many	TGCGCCAGCAGCTTGGCCGAGGGAAACTATGGCTACACCTTC	CASSLAEGNYGYTF
NA	TRBJ2-7	TRBV28	many	TGTGCCAGCAGTTCCCCTGTGGAGGGGGCGTACGAGCAGTACTTC	CASSSPVEGAYEQYF
NA	TRBJ2-1	TRBV5-1	few	TGCGCCAGCAGCCTTAACGTGGGCAATGAGCAGTTCTTC	CASSLNVGNEQFF
TRBD1	TRBJ2-3	TRBV7-9	many	TGTGCCCTAGGGACAGGGGCGTTGGACACAGATACGCAGTATTTT	CALGTGALDTDTQYF
NA	TRBJ2-7	TRBV15	many	TGTGCCACCAGCAGAGGGACAAGAGGGATTAAGAGCGAGCAGTACTTC	CATSRGTRGIKSEQYF
TRBD1	TRBJ1-1	TRBV6-1	many	TGTGCCAGCAGCTCCGGGACAGCTTATCACACTGAAGCTTTCTTT	CASSSGTAYHTEAFF
TRBD1	TRBJ1-2	TRBV7-2	many	TGTGCCAGCAGCCGGGACAGAGGTGGCTACACCTTC	CASSRDRGGYTF
TRBD2	TRBJ2-3	TRBV7-9	many	TGTGCCAGCAGCCCGGGGACTAGCGGGATCCCAGATACGCAGTATTTT	CASSPGTSGIPDTQYF
NA	TRBJ2-1	TRBV20-1	many	TGCAGTGCTCCAGGACCCATCCCATCCGCCTACAATGAGCAGTTCTTC	CSAPGPIPSAYNEQFF
NA	TRBJ2-7	TRBV20-1	many	TGCAGTGCTAGAGATTACAGGGAACCCTACGAGCAGTACTTC	CSARDYREPYEQYF
TRBD1	TRBJ2-2	TRBV20-1	many	TGCAGTGCCGCACCACAGGGGAAGGCCGGGGAGCTGTTTTTT	CSAAPQGKAGELFF
NA	TRBJ1-1	TRBV5-1	many	TGCGCCAGCAGAAAACAGGTCAGCGGCACTGAAGCTTTCTTT	CASRKQVSGTEAFF
NA	TRBJ2-7	TRBV4-3	many	TGCGCCAGCAGCCCGTCGGGGACAATCGGCCGAGACGAGCAGTACTTC	CASSPSGTIGRDEQYF
NA	TRBJ2-7	TRBV20-1	NA	TGCAGTGCAGAGGGCCCAGGGGCTTTCTACGAGCAGTACTTC	CSAEGPGAFYEQYF
TRBD1	TRBJ1-1	TRBV20-1	many	TGCAGTGCTCGGGACAGGGGGTTGACTGAAGCTTTCTTT	CSARDRGLTEAFF
NA	TRBJ1-3	TRBV7-6	many	TGTGCCAGCAGCTTAGCGGCAGGGGAGCTTGCTGGAAACACCATATATTTT	CASSLAAGELAGNTIYF